This TCR beta chain was sequenced during a study of T cells in Graves' hyperthyroidism and ophthalmopathy. General study findings and limits: Progression to ophthalmopathy was predicted a median of roughly 6.8 months early.

For the diagnoses, clinical symptoms, serum thyroxine and TRAb, thyroid ultrasound and orbital computed tomography were used. This clonotype came up many times. Its antigen is unknown. The CDR3 length is 16 residues. Germline V gives CDR1 MNHNS, CDR2 SASEGT. V gave up 6 bases and J gave up 2 bases; unmatched junction bases: 12. Authors of the study amplified TCR beta CDR3 regions from RNA transcripts. First-round RT-PCR targeting the TCR CDR3 was performed with the HTBI primer set. MiXCR, applied by TCRdb to the multiplex PCR reads, yields one record per CDR3 protein. The table lists some 270,000 distinct CDR3 sequences, 13% of them singletons.

The clonotype was recovered from a young woman with Graves' hyperthyroidism that later progressed to Graves' ophthalmopathy. The V and J genes are TRBV6-1 and TRBJ2-5; 7 bases map to TRBD1. Sequencing was done on a sample of blood. The CDR3 nucleotides read TGTGCCAGCAGGCTCACAGGGACAGTGCTGCAAGAGACCCAGTACTTC. Translated: CASRLTGTVLQETQYF.